The 23 T cell receptor beta chains below were found in one sample sequenced in a study of blood T cell repertoires in COVID-19. The table came from immunoSEQ multiplex PCR; TCRdb's copy has only in-frame clones and leaves some out. Of roughly 26,000 clones in the sample, over 80% were seen once. Sequenced input: peripheral blood. The receptors stem from a human donor in a cohort sampled during active COVID-19.

The chain uses TRBV27 and TRBJ1-4; perhaps TRBD1 as D (5 bases). The CDR3 sequence is 15 residues long. The V end lost 2 bases, the J end lost 8 bases, and 15 bases lay between the germline ends. Germline V gives CDR1 MNHEY, CDR2 SMNVEV (reference sequence). This CDR3 reads CASSLRPGLREKLFF. CDR3 DNA sequence: TGTGCCAGCAGTTTAAGGCCAGGGTTGCGGGAAAAACTGTTTTTT.

The rearrangement links TRBV11-2 to TRBJ2-2; tentative D call: TRBD1 (5 bases). Trimming took 1 base from V and 2 from J, leaving 8 bases between them. The germline V gene encodes CDR1 SGHAT and CDR2 FQNNGV. The CDR3 loop spans 15 amino acids. The CDR3 nucleotides are TGTGCCAGCAGCTTAGTGAGGACAAACACCGGGGAGCTGTTTTTT. Protein sequence: CASSLVRTNTGELFF.

The chain couples TRBV5-5 to TRBJ2-7; D is possibly TRBD1 (5 bases). The CDR3 totals 18 residues. Trimming removed 3 bases from V and 0 bases from J, with 22 bases in between. Germline CDR1 reads SGHKS; CDR2 reads YYEKEE (reference sequence). CDR3 nucleotide sequence: TGTGCCAGCAGCTCGGGTGGGGCCGGAGCGTTAAGCTCCTACGAGCAGTACGTC. Its protein is CASSSGGAGALSSYEQYV.

This chain uses TRBV4-1 with TRBJ2-3, with D maybe TRBD2 (6 bases). V dropped 5 bases and J dropped 8 bases, with 23 bases sitting between them. CDR1 is MGHRA and CDR2 is YSYEKL in the germline V gene. The CDR3 contains 16 residues. The CDR3 is CASSSQTGLASRTQYF. CDR3 coding DNA: TGCGCCAGCAGCTCACAGACGGGGCTAGCGTCCCGTACGCAGTATTTT.

This clone was recorded only once. The chain couples TRBV21-1 to TRBJ2-1; TRBD2 reflects the table's D call only, with no check against the DNA. TRBV21-1 is annotated as a pseudogene. This CDR3 is 19 amino acids long. In DNA form, the CDR3 reads TGTGCCAGCATCCAAAAAAGATGGAGCGGGGGGGCCGTCTACAATGAGCAGTTCTTC. Translated: CASIQKRWSGGAVYNEQFF.

This rearrangement joins TRBV18 to TRBJ2-5; the D is unclear. Trimming stripped 9 bases from V and 9 bases from J, with 20 bases between. Germline CDR1 and CDR2: KGHSH and LQKENI. The CDR3 has 13 residues. The CDR3 here is CARPLGHRWAQYF. For the CDR3, the DNA is TGTGCCAGACCGCTGGGCCATCGGTGGGCCCAGTACTTC. Complete variable domain (other parts from reference TRBV18 and TRBJ2-5): NAGVMQNPRHLVRRRGQEARLRCSPMKGHSHVYWYRQLPEEGLKFMVYLQKENIIDESGMPKERFSAEFPKEGPSILRIQQVVRGDSAAYFCARPLGHRWAQYFGPGTRLLVL.

V gene TRBV5-8 combines with J gene TRBJ1-6; D may be TRBD1 (6 bases). The germline CDR1 and CDR2 sequences are SGHTS and YDEGEE. Deletions cut 5 bases from V and 9 bases from J, with 15 bases between. CDR3 size: 14 residues. The CDR3 loop is CASSFEGGGSPLHF. The CDR3 nucleotides read TGTGCCAGCAGTTTTGAGGGGGGGGGTTCACCCCTCCACTTT.

The chain uses TRBV10-2 and TRBJ2-7; 7 bases are a match to TRBD2. Germline V gives CDR1 WSHSY, CDR2 SAAADI. This CDR3 is 14 amino acids long. The V segment lost 6 bases and the J segment 1 base; nucleotides outside the gene matches: 6. CDR3 nucleotides: TGCGCCAGCAGACTAACCGGGGGGTCCTACGAGCAGTACGTC. Protein: CASRLTGGSYEQYV.

The chain combines TRBV24-1 with TRBJ1-2; 12 nucleotides agree with TRBD1. The junction had 6 bases not matched to a gene; V was cut back by 7 bases and J by 7 bases. The CDR3 sequence is 14 residues long. Germline V gene sequence: CDR1 KGHDR, CDR2 SFDVKD. The CDR3 nucleotides read TGTGCCACCAGCGGGACAGGGGGCCTCGGTGGCTACACCTTC. The encoded protein is CATSGTGGLGGYTF.

The rearrangement links TRBV19 to TRBJ1-1; maybe TRBD1 (6 bases). The CDR3 is 13 residues long. Per the germline V gene, CDR1 is LNHDA and CDR2 is SQIVND (reference sequence). The V gene lost 6 bases and the J gene lost 1 base, with 9 bases spanning the gap. CDR3 residues: CASSLDRNTEAFF. CDR3 nucleotide sequence: TGTGCCAGTAGCTTGGACAGGAACACTGAAGCTTTCTTT.

The V call is TRBV25-1, the J call TRBJ1-2; TRBD1 aligns across 7 bases. CDR1 MGHDK and CDR2 SYGVNS come from the germline V gene. V lost 4 bases, J lost 7 bases, and 15 bases stayed unmatched. The CDR3 has 16 amino acids. CDR3 nucleotides: TGTGCCAGCAGTGGCCTCAGTGTAAGGGGGCGACGTGGCTACACCTTC. Encoded protein: CASSGLSVRGRRGYTF.

The chain carries TRBV12-3 or TRBV12-4 and TRBJ1-1; D unclear. Trimming removed 3 bases at V and 5 bases at J, with 10 bases between. The CDR3 is made up of 13 amino acids. The CDR3, as DNA: TGTGCCAGCAGTTTTCAAGTTCGGACTGAAGCTTTCTTT. This gives the protein CASSFQVRTEAFF.

The rearrangement joins TRBV7-9 to TRBJ1-6; 9 positions agree with TRBD1. The CDR3 runs to 15 residues. Per germline, CDR1 SEHNR and CDR2 FQNEAQ (reference sequence). The ends lost 7 bases at V and 7 bases at J; junction bases unmatched: 8. In DNA form, the CDR3 reads TGTGCCAGCACCCGGACAGGGGCTGGGAATTCACCCCTCCACTTT. Its translation is CASTRTGAGNSPLHF. Full variable domain (missing parts from reference TRBV7-9 and TRBJ1-6): DTGVSQNPRHKITKRGQNVTFRCDPISEHNRLYWYRQTLGQGPEFLTYFQNEAQLEKSRLLSDRFSAERPKGSFSTLEIQRTEQGDSAMYLCASTRTGAGNSPLHFGNGTRLTVT.

In nucleotides, the CDR3 is TGTGCCAGCAGTTCGTTACTAGCAAATGAGCAGTTCTTC. The encoded protein is CASSSLLANEQFF. The chain couples TRBV27 to TRBJ2-1; the D gene is possibly TRBD2 (6 bases). CDR1 is MNHEY and CDR2 is SMNVEV in the germline V gene (reference sequence). CDR3 length: 13 amino acids. The V end was cut by 4 bases, the J end by 7 bases, with 11 bases between.

This clone has only a few counts. The V call is TRBV10-1, the J call TRBJ2-1; TRBD2 agrees at 13 bases. V lost 0 bases and J lost 3; bases outside the gene matches: 2. Germline V gives CDR1 WNHNN, CDR2 SYGVQD (reference sequence). This CDR3 comprises 17 residues. CDR3: CASSESTSGGIYNEQFF. In nucleotides, the CDR3 is TGCGCCAGCAGTGAGTCGACTAGCGGGGGGATCTACAATGAGCAGTTCTTC.

This rearrangement joins TRBV5-6 to TRBJ2-1; D might be TRBD2 (5 bases). The V gene's germline CDR1 is SGHDT and CDR2 YYEEEE. With 2 bases removed from V and 0 bases from J, the gap between germline ends came to 15 bases. The CDR3 extends over 17 amino acids. This CDR3 reads CASSFVRALSSYNEQFF. CDR3 bases: TGTGCCAGCAGCTTTGTGCGGGCCTTGTCCTCCTACAATGAGCAGTTCTTC.

The CDR3 here is CASSEGPFGEKLFF. Here the CDR3 DNA reads TGTGCCAGCAGTGAGGGGCCCTTTGGAGAAAAACTGTTTTTT. The V gene is TRBV6-1, the J gene TRBJ1-4, with a possible D match to TRBD1 (5 bases). Germline V gene sequence: CDR1 MNHNS, CDR2 SASEGT. V shed 3 bases and J shed 8 bases, with 13 bases lying between them. The CDR3 covers 14 residues.

The chain combines TRBV2 with TRBJ1-2; TRBD1 matches 9 bases. The CDR3 sequence is 13 residues long. V was pared by 5 bases and J by 8 bases, with 6 bases of the junction left unmatched. CDR1 is SNHLY and CDR2 is FYNNEI in the germline V gene. CDR3 region: CASSNTGGGGYTF. In DNA, the CDR3 is TGTGCCAGCAGTAACACAGGGGGCGGGGGCTACACCTTC. Drawing the rest from reference TRBV2 and TRBJ1-2, the complete variable domain is EPEVTQTPSHQVTQMGQEVILRCVPISNHLYFYWYRQILGQKVEFLVSFYNNEISEKSEIFDDQFSVERPDGSNFTLKIRSTKLEDSAMYFCASSNTGGGGYTFGSGTRLTVV.

The chain couples TRBV5-1 to TRBJ1-1; no reliable D call. V was pared by 0 bases and J by 0 bases, with 15 bases between. Per the germline V gene, CDR1 is SGHRS and CDR2 is YFSETQ. This CDR3 contains 17 residues. The CDR3 nucleotides read TGCGCCAGCAGCTTGGCCGCAAGTTGGCAGGTGAACACTGAAGCTTTCTTT. This codes for CASSLAASWQVNTEAFF. The full variable domain, its missing parts supplied by reference TRBV5-1 and TRBJ1-1, is KAGVTQTPRYLIKTRGQQVTLSCSPISGHRSVSWYQQTPGQGLQFLFEYFSETQRNKGNFPGRFSGRQFSNSRSEMNVSTLELGDSALYLCASSLAASWQVNTEAFFGQGTRLTVV.

The chain is built from TRBV5-5 and TRBJ1-1; perhaps TRBD1 as D (5 bases). The CDR3 has 14 residues. V shed 1 base and J shed 9 bases, with 16 bases lying between them. Germline V gene data show CDR1 as SGHKS and CDR2 as YYEKEE (reference sequence). The CDR3, as DNA: TGTGCCAGCAGCTTGATCGTGGCGGGGGATAAAGCTTTCTTT. Translating gives CASSLIVAGDKAFF. Using reference TRBV5-5 and TRBJ1-1 for the parts outside the CDR3, the full variable domain is DAGVTQSPTHLIKTRGQQVTLRCSPISGHKSVSWYQQVLGQGPQFIFQYYEKEERGRGNFPDRFSARQFPNYSSELNVNALLLGDSALYLCASSLIVAGDKAFFGQGTRLTVV.

In its sample, this clone was seen once. The chain combines TRBV19 with TRBJ2-2; 11 bases match TRBD2. The CDR3 spans 16 residues. The V gene's germline CDR1 is LNHDA and CDR2 SQIVND (reference sequence). J lost 0 bases, V lost 10 bases, and 7 bases had no gene match. CDR3 bases: TGTGCCACACTTTCGGGACTAGCGGCGAACACCGGGGAGCTGTTTTTT. Protein product: CATLSGLAANTGELFF.

The chain joins TRBV5-6 to TRBJ1-2; weak D call: TRBD1 (6 bases). The CDR3 loop spans 14 amino acids. The V end was cut by 3 bases, the J end by 4 bases, with 13 bases between. The germline V gene encodes CDR1 SGHDT and CDR2 YYEEEE. This CDR3 reads CASSSGTGSYGYTF. CDR3 bases: TGTGCCAGCAGCTCGGGAACAGGGAGCTATGGCTACACCTTC.

The J gene is TRBJ2-2, the V gene TRBV5-1; D is possibly TRBD2 (5 bases). CDR3 size: 14 residues. Germline CDR1 and CDR2: SGHRS and YFSETQ. V dropped 7 bases and J dropped 2 bases, with 12 bases sitting between them. The CDR3 reads CASRTGSNTGELFF. Written as DNA, the CDR3 is TGCGCCAGCCGCACGGGAAGCAACACCGGGGAGCTGTTTTTT.